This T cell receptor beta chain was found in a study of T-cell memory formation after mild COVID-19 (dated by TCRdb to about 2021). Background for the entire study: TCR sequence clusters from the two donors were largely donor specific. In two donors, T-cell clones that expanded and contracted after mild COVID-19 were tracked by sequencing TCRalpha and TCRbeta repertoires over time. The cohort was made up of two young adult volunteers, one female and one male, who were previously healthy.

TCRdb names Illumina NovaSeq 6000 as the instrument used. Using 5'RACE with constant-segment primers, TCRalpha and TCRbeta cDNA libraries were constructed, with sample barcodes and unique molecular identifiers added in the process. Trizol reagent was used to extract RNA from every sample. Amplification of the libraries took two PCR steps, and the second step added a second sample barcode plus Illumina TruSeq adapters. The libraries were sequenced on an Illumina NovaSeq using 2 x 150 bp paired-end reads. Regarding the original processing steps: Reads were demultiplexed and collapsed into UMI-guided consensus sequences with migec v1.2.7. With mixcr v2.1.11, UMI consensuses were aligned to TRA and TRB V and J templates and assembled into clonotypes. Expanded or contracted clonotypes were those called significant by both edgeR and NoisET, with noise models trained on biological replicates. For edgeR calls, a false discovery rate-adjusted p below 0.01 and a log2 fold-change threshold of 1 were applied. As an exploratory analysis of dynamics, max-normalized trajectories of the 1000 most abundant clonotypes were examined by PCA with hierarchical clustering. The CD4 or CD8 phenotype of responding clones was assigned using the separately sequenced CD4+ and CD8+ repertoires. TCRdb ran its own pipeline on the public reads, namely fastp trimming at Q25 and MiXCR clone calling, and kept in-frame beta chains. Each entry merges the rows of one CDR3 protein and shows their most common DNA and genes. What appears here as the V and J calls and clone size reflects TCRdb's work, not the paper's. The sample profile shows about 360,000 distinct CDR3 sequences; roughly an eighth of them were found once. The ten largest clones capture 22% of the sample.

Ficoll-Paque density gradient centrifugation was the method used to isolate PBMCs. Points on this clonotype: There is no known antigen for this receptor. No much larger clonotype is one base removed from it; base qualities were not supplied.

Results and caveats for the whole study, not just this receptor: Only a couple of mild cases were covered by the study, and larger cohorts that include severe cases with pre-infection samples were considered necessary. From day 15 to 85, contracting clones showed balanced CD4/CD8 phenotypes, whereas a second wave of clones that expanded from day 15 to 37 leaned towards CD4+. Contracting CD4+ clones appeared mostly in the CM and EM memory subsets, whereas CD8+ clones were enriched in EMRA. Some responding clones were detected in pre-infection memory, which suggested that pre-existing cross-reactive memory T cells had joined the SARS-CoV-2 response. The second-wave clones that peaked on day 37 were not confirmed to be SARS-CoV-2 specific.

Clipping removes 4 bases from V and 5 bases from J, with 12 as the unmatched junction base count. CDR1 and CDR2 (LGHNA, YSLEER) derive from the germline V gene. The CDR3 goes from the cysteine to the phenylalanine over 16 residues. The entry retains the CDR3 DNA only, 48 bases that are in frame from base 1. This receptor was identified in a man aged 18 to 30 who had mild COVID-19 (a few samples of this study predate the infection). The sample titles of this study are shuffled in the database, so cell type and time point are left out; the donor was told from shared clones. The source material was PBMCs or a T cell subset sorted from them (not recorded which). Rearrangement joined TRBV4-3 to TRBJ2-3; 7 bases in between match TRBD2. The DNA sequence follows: TGCGCCAGCAGCCTCACTCGCGGGGGAGGGAGAGATACGCAGTATTTT. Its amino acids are CASSLTRGGGRDTQYF.